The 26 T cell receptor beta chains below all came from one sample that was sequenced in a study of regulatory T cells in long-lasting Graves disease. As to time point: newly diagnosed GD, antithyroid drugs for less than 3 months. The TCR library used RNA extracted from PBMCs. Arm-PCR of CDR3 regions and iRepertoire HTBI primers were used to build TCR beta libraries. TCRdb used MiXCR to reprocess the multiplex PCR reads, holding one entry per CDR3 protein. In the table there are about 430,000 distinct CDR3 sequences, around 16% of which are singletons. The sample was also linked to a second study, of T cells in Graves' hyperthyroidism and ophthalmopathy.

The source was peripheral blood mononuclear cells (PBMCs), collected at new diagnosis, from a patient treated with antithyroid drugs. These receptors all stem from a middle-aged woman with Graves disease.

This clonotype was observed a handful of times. CDR3 protein: CASSPRLSGSNQETQYF. In DNA, the CDR3 is TGTGCCAGCAGCCCGAGACTTAGCGGGAGTAACCAAGAGACCCAGTACTTC. The chain is built from TRBV9 and TRBJ2-5; 9 nucleotides line up with TRBD2. Losses at the gene ends were 4 bases for V and 0 bases for J; bases not matched to a gene: 10. From germline, CDR1 is SGDLS and CDR2 YYNGEE. This CDR3 is built from 17 residues.

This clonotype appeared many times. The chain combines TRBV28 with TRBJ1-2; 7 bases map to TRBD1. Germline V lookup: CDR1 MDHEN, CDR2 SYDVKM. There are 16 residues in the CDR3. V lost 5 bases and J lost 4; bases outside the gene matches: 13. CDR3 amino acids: CASSDRDSGVGYGYTF. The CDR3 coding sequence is TGTGCCAGCAGTGACCGGGACAGTGGGGTTGGCTATGGCTACACCTTC.

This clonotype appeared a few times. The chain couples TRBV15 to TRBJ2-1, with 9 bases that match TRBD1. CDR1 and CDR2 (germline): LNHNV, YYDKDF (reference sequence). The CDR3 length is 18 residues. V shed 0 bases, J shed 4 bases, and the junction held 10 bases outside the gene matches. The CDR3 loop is CATSRDLLGQGKYNEQFF. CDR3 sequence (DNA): TGTGCCACCAGCAGAGACCTCTTGGGACAGGGAAAGTACAATGAGCAGTTCTTC. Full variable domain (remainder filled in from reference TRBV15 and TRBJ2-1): DAMVIQNPRYQVTQFGKPVTLSCSQTLNHNVMYWYQQKSSQAPKLLFHYYDKDFNNEADTPDNFQSRRPNTSFCFLDIRSPGLGDTAMYLCATSRDLLGQGKYNEQFFGPGTRLTVL.

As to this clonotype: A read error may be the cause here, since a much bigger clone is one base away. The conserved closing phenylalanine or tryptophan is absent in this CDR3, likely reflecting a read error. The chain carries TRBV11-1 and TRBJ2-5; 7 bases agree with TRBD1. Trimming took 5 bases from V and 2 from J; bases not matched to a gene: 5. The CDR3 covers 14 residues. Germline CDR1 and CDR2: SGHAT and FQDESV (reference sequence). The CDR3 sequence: CASSETGVQETQYS. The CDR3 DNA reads TGTGCCAGCAGCGAAACAGGGGTGCAAGAGACCCAGTACTCC.

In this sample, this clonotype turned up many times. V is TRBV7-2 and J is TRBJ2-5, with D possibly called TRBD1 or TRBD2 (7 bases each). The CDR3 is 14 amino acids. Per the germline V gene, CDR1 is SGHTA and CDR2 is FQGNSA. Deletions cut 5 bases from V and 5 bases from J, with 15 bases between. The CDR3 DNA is TGTGCCAGCAGCAAATCAGGGGGAGGGGAGACCCAGTACTTC. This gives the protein CASSKSGGGETQYF. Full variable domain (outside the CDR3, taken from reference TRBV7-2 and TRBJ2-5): GAGVSQSPSNKVTEKGKDVELRCDPISGHTALYWYRQSLGQGLEFLIYFQGNSAPDKSGLPSDRFSAERTGGSVSTLTIQRTQQEDSAVYLCASSKSGGGETQYFGPGTRLLVL.

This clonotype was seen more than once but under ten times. CDR3 loop: CASSYGGEGVYTQYF. The CDR3 nucleotides read TGTGCCAGCAGTTACGGGGGGGAGGGCGTGTATACGCAGTATTTT. This chain connects TRBV6-5 to TRBJ2-3, with 7 bases aligning to TRBD2. The germline V gene has CDR1 MNHEY and CDR2 SVGAGI. With V trimmed by 2 bases and J by 7 bases, 9 bases remained unmatched. The CDR3 is 15 amino acids.

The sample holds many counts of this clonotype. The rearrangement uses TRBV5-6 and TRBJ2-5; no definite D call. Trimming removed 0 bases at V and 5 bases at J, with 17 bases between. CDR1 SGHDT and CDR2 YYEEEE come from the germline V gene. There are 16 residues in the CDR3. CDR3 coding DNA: TGTGCCAGCAGCTTGGTAGGAGATTTGCCAAGGGAGACCCAGTACTTC. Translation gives CASSLVGDLPRETQYF.

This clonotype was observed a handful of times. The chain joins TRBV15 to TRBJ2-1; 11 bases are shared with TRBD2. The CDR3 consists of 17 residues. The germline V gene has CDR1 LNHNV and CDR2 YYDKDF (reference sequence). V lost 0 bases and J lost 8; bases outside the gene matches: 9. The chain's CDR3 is CATSRDHSGRVNDEQFF. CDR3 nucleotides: TGTGCCACCAGCAGAGACCATAGCGGGAGGGTTAATGATGAGCAGTTCTTC.

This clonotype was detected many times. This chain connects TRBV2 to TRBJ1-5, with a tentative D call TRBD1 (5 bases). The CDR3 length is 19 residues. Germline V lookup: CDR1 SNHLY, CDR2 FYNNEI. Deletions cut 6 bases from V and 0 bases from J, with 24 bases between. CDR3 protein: CASRNGAGRTASSNQPQHF. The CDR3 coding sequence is TGTGCCAGCAGGAACGGGGCAGGGCGAACGGCTTCTAGCAATCAGCCCCAGCATTTT.

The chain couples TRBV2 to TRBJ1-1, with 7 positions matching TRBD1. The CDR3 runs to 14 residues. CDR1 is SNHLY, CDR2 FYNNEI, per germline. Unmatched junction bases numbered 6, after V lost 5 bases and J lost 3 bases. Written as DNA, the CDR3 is TGTGCCAGCAGTCGACAGGGCCTCGACACTGAAGCTTTCTTT. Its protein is CASSRQGLDTEAFF.

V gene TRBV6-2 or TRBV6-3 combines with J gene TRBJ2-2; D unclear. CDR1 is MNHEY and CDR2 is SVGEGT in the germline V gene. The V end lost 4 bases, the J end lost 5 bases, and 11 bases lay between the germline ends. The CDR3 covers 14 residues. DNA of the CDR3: TGTGCCAGCAGTTTCGAGGTTTGGACCGGGGAGCTGTTTTTT. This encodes CASSFEVWTGELFF.

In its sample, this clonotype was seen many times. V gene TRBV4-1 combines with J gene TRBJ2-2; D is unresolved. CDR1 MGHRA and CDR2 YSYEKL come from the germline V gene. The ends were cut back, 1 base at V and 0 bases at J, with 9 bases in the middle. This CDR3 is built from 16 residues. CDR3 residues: CASSQVPGTNTGELFF. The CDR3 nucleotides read TGCGCCAGCAGCCAAGTACCAGGAACGAACACCGGGGAGCTGTTTTTT.

CDR3 loop: CANNGRGDGEQFF. Here the CDR3 DNA reads TGTGCCAACAACGGACGGGGGGATGGTGAGCAGTTCTTC. The genes are TRBV12-3 or TRBV12-4 and TRBJ2-1; 7 bases align to TRBD2. The V and J ends lost 10 bases and 9 bases, in that order; junction bases with no gene match: 12. CDR3 length: 13 amino acids.

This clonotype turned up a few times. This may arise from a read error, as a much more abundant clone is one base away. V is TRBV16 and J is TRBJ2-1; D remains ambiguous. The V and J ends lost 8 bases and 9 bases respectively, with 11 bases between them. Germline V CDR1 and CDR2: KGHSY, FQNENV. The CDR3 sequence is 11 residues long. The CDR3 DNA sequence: TGTGCCAGCGGCCGTGATGCTGAGCAGTTCTTC. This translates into CASGRDAEQFF.

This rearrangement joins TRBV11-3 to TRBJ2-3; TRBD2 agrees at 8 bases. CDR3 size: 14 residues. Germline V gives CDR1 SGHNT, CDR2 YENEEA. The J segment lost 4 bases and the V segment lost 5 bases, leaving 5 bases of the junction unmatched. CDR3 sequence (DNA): TGTGCCAGCAGCCCGGGGGGGCAAGCAGATACGCAGTATTTT. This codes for CASSPGGQADTQYF.

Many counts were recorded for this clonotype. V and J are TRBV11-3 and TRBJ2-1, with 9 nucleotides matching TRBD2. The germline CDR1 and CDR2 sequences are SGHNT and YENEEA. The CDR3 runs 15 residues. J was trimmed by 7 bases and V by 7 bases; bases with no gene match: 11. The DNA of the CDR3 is TGTGCCAGCACCCGACATCCGACTAGCGGTAATGAGCAGTTCTTC. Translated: CASTRHPTSGNEQFF.

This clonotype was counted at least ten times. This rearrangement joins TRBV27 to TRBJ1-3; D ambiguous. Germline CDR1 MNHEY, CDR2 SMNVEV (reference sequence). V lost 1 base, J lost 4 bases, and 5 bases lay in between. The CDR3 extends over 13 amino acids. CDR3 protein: CASSLLVGNTIYF. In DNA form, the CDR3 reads TGTGCCAGCAGTTTATTAGTCGGAAACACCATATATTTT.

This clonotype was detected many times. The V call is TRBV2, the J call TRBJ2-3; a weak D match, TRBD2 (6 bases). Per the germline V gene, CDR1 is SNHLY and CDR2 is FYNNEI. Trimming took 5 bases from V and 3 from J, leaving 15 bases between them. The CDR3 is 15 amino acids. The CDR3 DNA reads TGTGCCAGCAGTCCCCGGGAGTCTGTGACAGATACGCAGTATTTT. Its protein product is CASSPRESVTDTQYF.

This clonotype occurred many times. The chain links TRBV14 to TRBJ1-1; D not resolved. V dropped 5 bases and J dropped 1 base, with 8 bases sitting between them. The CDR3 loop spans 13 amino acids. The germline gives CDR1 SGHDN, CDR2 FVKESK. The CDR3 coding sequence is TGTGCCAGCAGCGCCGGACGGAACACTGAAGCTTTCTTT. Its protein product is CASSAGRNTEAFF.

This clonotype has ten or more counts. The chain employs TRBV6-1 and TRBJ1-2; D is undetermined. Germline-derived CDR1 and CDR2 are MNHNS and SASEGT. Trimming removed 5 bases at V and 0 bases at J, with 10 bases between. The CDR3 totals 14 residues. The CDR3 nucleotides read TGTGCCAGCAGTAGGGATGACACTAACTATGGCTACACCTTC. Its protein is CASSRDDTNYGYTF.

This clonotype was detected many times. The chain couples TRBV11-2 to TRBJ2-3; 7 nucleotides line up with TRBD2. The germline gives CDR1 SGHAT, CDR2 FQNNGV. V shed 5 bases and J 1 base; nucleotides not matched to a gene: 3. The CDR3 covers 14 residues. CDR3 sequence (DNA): TGTGCCAGCAGCCAGGGACTACGCACAGATACGCAGTATTTT. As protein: CASSQGLRTDTQYF.

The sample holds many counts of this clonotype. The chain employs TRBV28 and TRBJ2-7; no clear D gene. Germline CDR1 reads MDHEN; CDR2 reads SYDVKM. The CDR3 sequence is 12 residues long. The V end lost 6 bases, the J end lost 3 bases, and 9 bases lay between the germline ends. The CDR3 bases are TGTGCCAGCAGCTTAGCCCGCTACGAGCAGTACTTC. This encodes CASSLARYEQYF.

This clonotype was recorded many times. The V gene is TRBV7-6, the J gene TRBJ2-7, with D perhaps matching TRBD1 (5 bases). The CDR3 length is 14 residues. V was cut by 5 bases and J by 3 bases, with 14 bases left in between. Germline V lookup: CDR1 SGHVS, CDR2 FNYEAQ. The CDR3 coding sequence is TGTGCCAGCAGCGTAAAGGACATAAGCTACGAGCAGTACTTC. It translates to CASSVKDISYEQYF.

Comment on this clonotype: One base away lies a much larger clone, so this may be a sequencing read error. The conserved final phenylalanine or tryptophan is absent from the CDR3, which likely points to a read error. CDR3 in amino acids: CASSLAGGTGSQYL. The CDR3 bases are TGTGCCAGCAGTCTAGCGGGAGGTACGGGATCGCAGTATCTT. The rearrangement links TRBV7-2 to TRBJ2-3; 11 bases align to TRBD2. The V segment lost 6 bases and the J segment 10 bases; nucleotides outside the gene matches: 9. This CDR3 is built from 14 residues. CDR1 is SGHTA, CDR2 FQGNSA, per germline.

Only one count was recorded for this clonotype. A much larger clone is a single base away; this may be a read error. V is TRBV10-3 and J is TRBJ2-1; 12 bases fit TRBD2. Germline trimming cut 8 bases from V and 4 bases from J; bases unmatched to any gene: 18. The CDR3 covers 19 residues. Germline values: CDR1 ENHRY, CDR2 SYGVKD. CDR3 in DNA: TGTGCCATCGGTGGTGGCCTAGCGGGAGGGCTTCCCCCTTACAATGAGCAGTTCTTC. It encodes CAIGGGLAGGLPPYNEQFF.

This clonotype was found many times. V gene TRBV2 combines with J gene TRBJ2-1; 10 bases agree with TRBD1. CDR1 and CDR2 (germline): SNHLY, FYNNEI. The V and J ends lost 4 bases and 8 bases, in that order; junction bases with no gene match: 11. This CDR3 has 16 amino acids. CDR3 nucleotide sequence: TGTGCCAGCAGTGGGACCCGGGACAGGGGTTGGGATGAGCAGTTCTTC. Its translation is CASSGTRDRGWDEQFF.